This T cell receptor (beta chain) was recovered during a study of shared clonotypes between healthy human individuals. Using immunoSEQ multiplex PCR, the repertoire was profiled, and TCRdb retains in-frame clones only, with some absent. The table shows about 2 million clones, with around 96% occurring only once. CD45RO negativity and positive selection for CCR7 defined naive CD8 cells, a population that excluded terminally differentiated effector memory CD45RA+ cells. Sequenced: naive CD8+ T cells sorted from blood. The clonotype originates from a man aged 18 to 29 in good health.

The CDR3 region has the DNA TGTGCCAGCAGCTTGGGGGGGTTTAATCAGCCCCAGCATTTT. Residues: CASSLGGFNQPQHF. This chain connects TRBV5-8 to TRBJ1-5, with D possibly TRBD1 on 5 matching bases. The CDR3 is made up of 14 amino acids. In germline, CDR1 is SGHTS, CDR2 YDEGEE. Trimming took off 0 bases at V and 4 bases at J, with 8 bases between the two ends.